This T cell receptor beta chain was recorded in a study of beta chain features in type 1 diabetes. Study-wide results and limits: Shorter TCRB CDR3s, moderately but significantly so, were found in Type 1 diabetes patients in all four CD4+ subsets. The naive, central memory and Treg TCRB repertoires looked more alike in patients than they did in healthy donors.

This clone was seen only a few times. Its antigen remains unknown. Every isolated RNA sample was fully reverse transcribed, so sequencing captured expressed TCRB transcripts. Sequenced by immunoSEQ multiplex PCR; TCRdb stores in-frame clones only, minus some. In the table there are hundreds of thousands of clones, 13% to 15% of which are singletons. Per germline, CDR1 SGHNT and CDR2 YYREEE (reference sequence). V was shortened by 4 bases and J by 0 bases, with 16 bases between the two germline ends. The CDR3 runs to 16 residues. The authors sorted CD4+ naive, central memory, regulatory and stem cell-like memory cells via CD45RO/CCR7/CD25/CD127/CD95/CD27. Sort purity for all populations was recorded as exceeding 98%.

The source of this sequence is a man aged 25 to 40 with type 1 diabetes. The sample was naive CD4+ T cells from blood. The chain joins TRBV5-4 to TRBJ1-1; D gene unclear. The CDR3 nucleotides are TGTGCCAGCAGCCTCGGGATCGGCGAGATGAACACTGAAGCTTTCTTT. It specifies CASSLGIGEMNTEAFF.